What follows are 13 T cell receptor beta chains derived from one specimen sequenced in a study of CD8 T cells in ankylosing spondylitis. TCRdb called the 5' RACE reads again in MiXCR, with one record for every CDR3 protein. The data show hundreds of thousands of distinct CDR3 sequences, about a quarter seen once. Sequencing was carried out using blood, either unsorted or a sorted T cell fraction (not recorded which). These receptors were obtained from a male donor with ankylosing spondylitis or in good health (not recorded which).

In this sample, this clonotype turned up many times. CDR3 residues: CASSLSWADTQYF. The CDR3 DNA sequence: TGTGCCAGCAGTTTATCGTGGGCAGATACGCAGTATTTT. The genes are TRBV27 and TRBJ2-3, with unresolved D. V was shortened by 0 bases and J by 4 bases, with 5 bases between the two germline ends. CDR1 and CDR2 from the germline V gene are MNHEY and SMNVEV (reference sequence). The CDR3 spans 13 residues.

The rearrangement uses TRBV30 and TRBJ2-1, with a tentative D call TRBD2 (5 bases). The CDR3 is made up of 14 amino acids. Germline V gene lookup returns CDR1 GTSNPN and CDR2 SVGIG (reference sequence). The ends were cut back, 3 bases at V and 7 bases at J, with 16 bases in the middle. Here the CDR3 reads CAWSSRRIDNEQFF. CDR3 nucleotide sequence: TGTGCCTGGAGCTCTCGGAGGATTGATAATGAGCAGTTCTTC. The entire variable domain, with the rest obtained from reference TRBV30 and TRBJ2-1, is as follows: SQTIHQWPATLVQPVGSPLSLECTVEGTSNPNLYWYRQAAGRGLQLLFYSVGIGQISSEVPQNLSASRPQDRQFILSSKKLLLSDSGFYLCAWSSRRIDNEQFFGPGTRLTVL.

The DNA of the CDR3 is TGCGCCAGCAGCTTGGAGGAAGAGCAGTTCTTC. Translated, it gives CASSLEEEQFF. The chain employs TRBV5-1 and TRBJ2-1; D ambiguous. The CDR3 loop spans 11 amino acids. Trimming took off 0 bases at V and 10 bases at J, with 5 bases between the two ends. Germline V gives CDR1 SGHRS, CDR2 YFSETQ.

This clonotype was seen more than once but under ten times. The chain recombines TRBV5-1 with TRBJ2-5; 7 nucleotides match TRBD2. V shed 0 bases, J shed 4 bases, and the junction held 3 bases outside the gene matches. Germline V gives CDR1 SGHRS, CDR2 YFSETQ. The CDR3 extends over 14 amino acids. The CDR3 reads CASSLGTSSETQYF. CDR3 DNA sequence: TGCGCCAGCAGCTTGGGGACTAGTTCAGAGACCCAGTACTTC.

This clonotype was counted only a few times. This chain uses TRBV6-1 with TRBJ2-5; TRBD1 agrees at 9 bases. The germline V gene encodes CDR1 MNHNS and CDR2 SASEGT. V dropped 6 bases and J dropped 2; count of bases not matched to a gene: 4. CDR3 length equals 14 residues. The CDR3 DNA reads TGTGCCAGCAGCCCCGACAGGGGGCAAGAGACCCAGTACTTC. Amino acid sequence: CASSPDRGQETQYF.

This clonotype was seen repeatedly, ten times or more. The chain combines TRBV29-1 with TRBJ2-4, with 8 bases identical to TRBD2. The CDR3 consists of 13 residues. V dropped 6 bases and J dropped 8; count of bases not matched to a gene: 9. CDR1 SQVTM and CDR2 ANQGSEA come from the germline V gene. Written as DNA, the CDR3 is TGCAGCGTCGGGGACGTCGGGGGGGACATTCAGTACTTC. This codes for CSVGDVGGDIQYF.

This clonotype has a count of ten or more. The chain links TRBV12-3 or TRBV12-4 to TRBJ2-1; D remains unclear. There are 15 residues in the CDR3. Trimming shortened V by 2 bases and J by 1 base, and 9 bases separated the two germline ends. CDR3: CASSLLGLSYNEQFF. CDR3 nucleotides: TGTGCCAGCAGTTTATTGGGGTTATCCTACAATGAGCAGTTCTTC.

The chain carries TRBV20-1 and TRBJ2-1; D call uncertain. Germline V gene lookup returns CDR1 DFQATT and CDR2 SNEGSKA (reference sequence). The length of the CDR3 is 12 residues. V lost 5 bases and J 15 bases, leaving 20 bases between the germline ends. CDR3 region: CSASTRTGGSFF. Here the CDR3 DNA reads TGCAGTGCTTCCACCCGGACGGGCGGTTCGTTCTTC.

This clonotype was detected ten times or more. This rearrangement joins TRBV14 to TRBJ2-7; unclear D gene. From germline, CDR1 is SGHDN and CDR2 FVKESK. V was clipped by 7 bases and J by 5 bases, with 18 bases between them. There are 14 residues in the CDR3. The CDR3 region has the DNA TGTGCCAGCAAACGAGAGACACCCGTGGACGAGCAGTACTTC. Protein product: CASKRETPVDEQYF.

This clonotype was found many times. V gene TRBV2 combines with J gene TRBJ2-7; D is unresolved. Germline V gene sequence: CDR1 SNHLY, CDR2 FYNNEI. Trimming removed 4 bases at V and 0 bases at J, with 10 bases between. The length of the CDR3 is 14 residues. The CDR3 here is CASSGSENSYEQYF. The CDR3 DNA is TGTGCCAGCAGTGGGTCCGAGAACTCCTACGAGCAGTACTTC.

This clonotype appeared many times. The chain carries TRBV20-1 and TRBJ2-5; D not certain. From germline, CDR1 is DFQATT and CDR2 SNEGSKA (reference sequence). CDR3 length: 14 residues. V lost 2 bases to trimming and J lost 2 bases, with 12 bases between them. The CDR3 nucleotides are TGCAGTGCTAGAACGAGGACCTTGCAAGAGACCCAGTACTTC. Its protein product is CSARTRTLQETQYF.

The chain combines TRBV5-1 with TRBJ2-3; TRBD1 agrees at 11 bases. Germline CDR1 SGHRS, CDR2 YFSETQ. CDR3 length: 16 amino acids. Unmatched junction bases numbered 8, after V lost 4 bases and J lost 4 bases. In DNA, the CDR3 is TGCGCCAGCAGCCCTGAGGGGACAGGGGGACCAGATACGCAGTATTTT. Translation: CASSPEGTGGPDTQYF.

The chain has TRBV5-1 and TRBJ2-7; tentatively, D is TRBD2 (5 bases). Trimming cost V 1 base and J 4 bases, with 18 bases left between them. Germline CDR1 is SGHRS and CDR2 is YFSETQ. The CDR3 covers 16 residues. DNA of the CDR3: TGCGCCAGCAGCTTGAGGCTATCTCCTGGCGGGTACGAGCAGTACTTC. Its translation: CASSLRLSPGGYEQYF.